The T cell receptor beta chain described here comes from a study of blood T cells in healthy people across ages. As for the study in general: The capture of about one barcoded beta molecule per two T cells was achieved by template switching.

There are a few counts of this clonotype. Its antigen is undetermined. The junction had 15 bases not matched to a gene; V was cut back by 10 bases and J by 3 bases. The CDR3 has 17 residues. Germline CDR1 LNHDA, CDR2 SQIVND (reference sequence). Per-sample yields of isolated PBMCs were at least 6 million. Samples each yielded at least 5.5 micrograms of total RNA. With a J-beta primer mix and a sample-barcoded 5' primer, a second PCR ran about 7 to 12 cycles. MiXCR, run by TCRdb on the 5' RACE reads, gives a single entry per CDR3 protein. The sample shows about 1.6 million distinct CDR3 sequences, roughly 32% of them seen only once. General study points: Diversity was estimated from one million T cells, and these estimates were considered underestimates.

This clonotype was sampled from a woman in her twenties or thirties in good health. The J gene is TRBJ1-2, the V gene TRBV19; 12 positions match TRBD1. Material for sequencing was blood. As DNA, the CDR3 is TGTGCCACCAGCCCCCCCGGGACAGGGGGCGATTACTATGGCTACACCTTC. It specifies CATSPPGTGGDYYGYTF.